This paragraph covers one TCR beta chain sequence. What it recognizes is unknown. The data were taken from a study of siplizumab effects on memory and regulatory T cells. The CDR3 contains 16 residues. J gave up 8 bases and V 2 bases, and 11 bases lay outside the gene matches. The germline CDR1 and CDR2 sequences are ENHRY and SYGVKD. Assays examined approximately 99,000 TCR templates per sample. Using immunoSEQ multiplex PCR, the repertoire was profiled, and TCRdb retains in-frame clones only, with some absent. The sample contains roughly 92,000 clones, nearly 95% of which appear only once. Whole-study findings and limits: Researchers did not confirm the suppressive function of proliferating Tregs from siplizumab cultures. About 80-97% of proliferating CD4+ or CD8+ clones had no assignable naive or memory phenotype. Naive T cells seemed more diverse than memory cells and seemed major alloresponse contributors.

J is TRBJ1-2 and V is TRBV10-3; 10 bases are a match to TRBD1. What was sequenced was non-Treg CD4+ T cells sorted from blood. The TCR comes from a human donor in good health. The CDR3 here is CAISELRGTGEEGYTF. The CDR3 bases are TGTGCCATCAGTGAGCTACGCGGGACAGGGGAAGAGGGCTACACCTTC.